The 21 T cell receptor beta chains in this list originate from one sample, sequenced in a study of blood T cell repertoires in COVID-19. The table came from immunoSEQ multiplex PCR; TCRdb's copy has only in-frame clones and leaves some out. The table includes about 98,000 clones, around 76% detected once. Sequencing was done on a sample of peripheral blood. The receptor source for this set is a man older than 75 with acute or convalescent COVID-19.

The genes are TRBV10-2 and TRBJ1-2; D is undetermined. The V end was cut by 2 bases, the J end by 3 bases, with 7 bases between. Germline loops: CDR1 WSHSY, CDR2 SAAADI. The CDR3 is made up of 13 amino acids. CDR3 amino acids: CASSETGYYGYTF. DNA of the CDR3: TGCGCCAGCAGTGAGACGGGGTACTATGGCTACACCTTC.

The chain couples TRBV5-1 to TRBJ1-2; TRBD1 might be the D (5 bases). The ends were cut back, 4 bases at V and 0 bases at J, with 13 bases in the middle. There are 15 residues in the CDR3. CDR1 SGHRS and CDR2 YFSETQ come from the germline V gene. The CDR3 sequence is CASSPRGETNYGYTF. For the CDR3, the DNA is TGCGCCAGCAGCCCCCGGGGGGAGACTAACTATGGCTACACCTTC.

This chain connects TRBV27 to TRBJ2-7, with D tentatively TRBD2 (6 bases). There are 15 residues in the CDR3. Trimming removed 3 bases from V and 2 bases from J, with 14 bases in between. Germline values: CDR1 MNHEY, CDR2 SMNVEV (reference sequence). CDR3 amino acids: CASSLLTSGAYEQYF. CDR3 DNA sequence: TGTGCCAGCAGTTTGCTGACTTCGGGGGCCTACGAGCAGTACTTC.

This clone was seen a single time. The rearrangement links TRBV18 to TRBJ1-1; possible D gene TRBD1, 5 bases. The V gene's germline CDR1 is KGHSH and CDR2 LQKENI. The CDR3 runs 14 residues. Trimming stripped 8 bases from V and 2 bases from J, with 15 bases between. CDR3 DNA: TGTGCCAGCGCCACAGGAGGGCTAAACACTGAAGCTTTCTTT. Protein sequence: CASATGGLNTEAFF. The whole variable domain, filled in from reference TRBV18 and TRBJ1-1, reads NAGVMQNPRHLVRRRGQEARLRCSPMKGHSHVYWYRQLPEEGLKFMVYLQKENIIDESGMPKERFSAEFPKEGPSILRIQQVVRGDSAAYFCASATGGLNTEAFFGQGTRLTVV.

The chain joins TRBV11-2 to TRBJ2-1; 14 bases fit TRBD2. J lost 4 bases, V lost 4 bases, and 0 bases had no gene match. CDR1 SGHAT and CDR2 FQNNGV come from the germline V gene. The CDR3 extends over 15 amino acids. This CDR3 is CASSWTSGGYNEQFF. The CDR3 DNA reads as TGTGCCAGCAGCTGGACTAGCGGGGGGTACAATGAGCAGTTCTTC.

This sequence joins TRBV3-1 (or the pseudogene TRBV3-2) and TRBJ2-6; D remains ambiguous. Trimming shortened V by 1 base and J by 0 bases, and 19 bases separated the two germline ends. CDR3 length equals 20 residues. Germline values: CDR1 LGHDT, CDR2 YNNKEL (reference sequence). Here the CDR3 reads CASSQGVGVLITSGANVLTF. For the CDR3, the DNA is TGTGCCAGCAGCCAAGGAGTGGGCGTCCTCATAACCTCTGGGGCCAACGTCCTGACTTTC.

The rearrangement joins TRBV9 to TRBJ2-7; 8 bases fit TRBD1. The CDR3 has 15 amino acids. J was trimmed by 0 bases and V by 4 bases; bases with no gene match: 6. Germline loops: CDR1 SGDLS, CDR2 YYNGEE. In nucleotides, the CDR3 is TGTGCCAGCAGCAAAGGGACAGGAATCTCCTACGAGCAGTACTTC. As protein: CASSKGTGISYEQYF.

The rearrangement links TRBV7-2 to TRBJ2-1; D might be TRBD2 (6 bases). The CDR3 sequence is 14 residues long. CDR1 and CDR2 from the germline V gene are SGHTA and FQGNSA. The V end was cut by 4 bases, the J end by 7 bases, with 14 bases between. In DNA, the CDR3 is TGTGCCAGCAGCTCCTGGGGGGACTGGAATGAGCAGTTCTTC. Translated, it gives CASSSWGDWNEQFF.

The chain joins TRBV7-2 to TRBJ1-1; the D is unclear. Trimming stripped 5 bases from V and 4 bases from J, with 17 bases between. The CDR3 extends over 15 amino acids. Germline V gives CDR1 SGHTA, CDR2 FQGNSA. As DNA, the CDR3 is TGTGCCAGCAGCAAAAAAGCGGGAGGCAGCACTGAAGCTTTCTTT. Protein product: CASSKKAGGSTEAFF.

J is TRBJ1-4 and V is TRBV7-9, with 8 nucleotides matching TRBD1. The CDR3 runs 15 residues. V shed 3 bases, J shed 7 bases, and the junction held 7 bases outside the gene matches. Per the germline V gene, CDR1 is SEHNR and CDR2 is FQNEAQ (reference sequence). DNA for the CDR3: TGTGCCAGCAGCTTTGGGCAGGGGGCGAGTGAAAAACTGTTTTTT. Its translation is CASSFGQGASEKLFF.

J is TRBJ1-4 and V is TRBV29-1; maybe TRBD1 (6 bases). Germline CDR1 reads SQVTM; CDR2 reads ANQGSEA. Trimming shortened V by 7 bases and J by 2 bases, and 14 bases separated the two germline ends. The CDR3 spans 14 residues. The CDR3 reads CSAAKGQTNEKLFF. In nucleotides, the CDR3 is TGCAGCGCTGCCAAAGGACAGACTAATGAAAAACTGTTTTTT.

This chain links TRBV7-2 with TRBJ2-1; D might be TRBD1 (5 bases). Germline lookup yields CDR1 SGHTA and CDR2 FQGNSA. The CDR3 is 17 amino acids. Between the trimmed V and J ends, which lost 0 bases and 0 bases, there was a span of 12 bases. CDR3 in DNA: TGTGCCAGCAGCTTAGCGGCCAGCAGGGCCTCCTACAATGAGCAGTTCTTC. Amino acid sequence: CASSLAASRASYNEQFF.

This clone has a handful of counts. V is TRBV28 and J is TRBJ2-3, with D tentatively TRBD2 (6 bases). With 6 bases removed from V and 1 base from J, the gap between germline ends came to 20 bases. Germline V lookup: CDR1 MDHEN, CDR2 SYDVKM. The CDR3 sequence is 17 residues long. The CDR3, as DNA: TGTGCCAGCAGCCTCGGAGGGCAGATGACACGCACAGATACGCAGTATTTT. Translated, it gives CASSLGGQMTRTDTQYF.

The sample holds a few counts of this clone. CDR3 amino acids: CAIRELDTQYF. CDR3 sequence (DNA): TGTGCCATCAGAGAACTGGATACGCAGTATTTT. The chain links TRBV10-3 to TRBJ2-3; D gene ambiguous. Deletions cut 6 bases from V and 6 bases from J, with 7 bases between. The CDR3 is 11 amino acids. CDR1 and CDR2 from the germline V gene are ENHRY and SYGVKD.

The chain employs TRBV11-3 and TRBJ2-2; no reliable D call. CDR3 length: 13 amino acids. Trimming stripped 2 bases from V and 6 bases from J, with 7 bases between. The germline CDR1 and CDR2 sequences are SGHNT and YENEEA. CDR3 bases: TGTGCCAGCAGCTTAACGATAGCCGGGGAGCTGTTTTTT. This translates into CASSLTIAGELFF.

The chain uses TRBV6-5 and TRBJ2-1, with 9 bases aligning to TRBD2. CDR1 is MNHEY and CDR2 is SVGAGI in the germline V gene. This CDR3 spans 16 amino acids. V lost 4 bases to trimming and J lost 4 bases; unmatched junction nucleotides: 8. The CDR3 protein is CASSSPGTSIYNEQFF. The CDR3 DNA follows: TGTGCCAGCAGTTCCCCCGGGACTAGCATTTACAATGAGCAGTTCTTC.

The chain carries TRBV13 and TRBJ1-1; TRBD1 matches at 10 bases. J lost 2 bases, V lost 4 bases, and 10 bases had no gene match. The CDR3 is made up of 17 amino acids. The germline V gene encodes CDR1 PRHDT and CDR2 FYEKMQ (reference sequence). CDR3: CASSSSRDRGLNTEAFF. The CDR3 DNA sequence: TGTGCCAGCAGCTCGTCCCGGGACAGGGGTCTTAACACTGAAGCTTTCTTT. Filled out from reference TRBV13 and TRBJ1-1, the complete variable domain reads AAGVIQSPRHLIKEKRETATLKCYPIPRHDTVYWYQQGPGQDPQFLISFYEKMQSDKGSIPDRFSAQQFSDYHSELNMSSLELGDSALYFCASSSSRDRGLNTEAFFGQGTRLTVV.

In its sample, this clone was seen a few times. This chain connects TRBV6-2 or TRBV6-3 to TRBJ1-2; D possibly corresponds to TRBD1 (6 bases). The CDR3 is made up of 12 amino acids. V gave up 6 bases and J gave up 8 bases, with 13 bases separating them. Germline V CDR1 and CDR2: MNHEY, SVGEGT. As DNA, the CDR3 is TGTGCCAGCAGCGAACAGGGTTGGGGCTACACCTTC. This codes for CASSEQGWGYTF.

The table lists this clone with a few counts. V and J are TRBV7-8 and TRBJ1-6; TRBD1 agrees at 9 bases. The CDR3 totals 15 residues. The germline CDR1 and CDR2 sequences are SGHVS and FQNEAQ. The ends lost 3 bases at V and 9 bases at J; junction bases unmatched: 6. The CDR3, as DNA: TGTGCCAGCAGCTTTCAGACAGGGGGAGGTTCACCCCTCCACTTT. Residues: CASSFQTGGGSPLHF.

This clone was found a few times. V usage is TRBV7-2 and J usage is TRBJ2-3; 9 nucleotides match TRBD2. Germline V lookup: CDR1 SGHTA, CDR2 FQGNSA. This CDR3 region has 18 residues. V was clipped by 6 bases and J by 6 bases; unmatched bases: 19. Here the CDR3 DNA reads TGTGCCAGCAGACGGGGGGTGGAAGCGGGAGGCCGGCGGGATACGCAGTATTTT. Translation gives CASRRGVEAGGRRDTQYF.

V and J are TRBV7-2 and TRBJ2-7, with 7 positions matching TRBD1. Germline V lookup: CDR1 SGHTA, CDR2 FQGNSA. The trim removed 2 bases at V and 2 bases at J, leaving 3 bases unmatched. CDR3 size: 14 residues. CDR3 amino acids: CASSLSGQAYEQYF. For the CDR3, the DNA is TGTGCCAGCAGCTTATCAGGACAGGCCTACGAGCAGTACTTC.